A single T cell receptor (beta chain) is shown here with its context. This clonotype was counted many times. There is no known antigen for this receptor. No qualities accompany the bases; no much larger clone lies one base away. The CDR3 holds 14 amino acids from the cysteine to the phenylalanine. Only CDR3 DNA is held: 42 bases, read in frame from base 1. V was cut back by 4 bases and J by 0 bases, leaving a gap of 7 bases between them. Reading the germline V gene (reference sequence) gives CDR1 PRHDT and CDR2 FYEKMQ. The data derive from a study of molecular identifiers for immune sequencing clone quantification (dated by TCRdb to between 2018 and 2020). Context from the whole study: For a replicate experiment, RNA from around 20,000 or 99,000 naive CD8 T cells was divided into five aliquots, of which four were sequenced. This methods study used CD8 T cells to benchmark TCR RNA copy counting and molecular-identifier clustering-based TCR repertoire sequencing (MIDCIRS). General findings and caveats noted by the study authors: Identical TCR molecules sharing a barcode could cause highly expanded clone sizes to be underestimated. The naive libraries included spiked-in Jurkat TCR RNA (more than nine copies' worth), and this Jurkat TCR RNA is not part of the donor repertoire. When barcode sub-clustering was omitted, TCR diversity was inflated by chimeric consensus sequences, with chimeras reaching as high as 47%. Even against a background of around 950,000 naive CD8 T cells, spiked-in Jurkat TCR RNA amounting to a single cell's worth was reported to be detectable. Modeling indicated about 3.1 TCR RNA copies recovered per cell, compared with 7.5 to 10 by digital PCR, which implies a capture efficiency of around 31%. In CMV-specific effector cells, clones with more than 20 RNA copies contained over 97% of molecules, whereas in naive cells such clones contained under 1% of molecules.

Libraries of naive CD8 T cells were built from anywhere between about 18,000 and 1,000,000 sorted cells, with 10%, 30% or 50% of the purified RNA used. Naive CD8 T cells, defined as CD8+CD4-CCR7+CD45RA+, were FACS-sorted into RLT Plus buffer on a BD FACSAria II. Detection sensitivity was tested by spiking Jurkat RNA equal to some 11 TCR copies' worth into samples containing about 18,000-1,000,000 naive CD8 T cells. CD8 T cells were enriched using RosetteSep CD8+ T Cell Enrichment Cocktail and Ficoll-Paque, and the enriched cells then underwent ACK red cell lysis. Libraries were built with PCR. The sequencing machine was a NextSeq 500. Bulk TCR libraries were made following a previously described method, with the TCR primers given in Table S5. Total RNA was purified with the Qiagen AllPrep DNA/RNA kit. Before analysis, reads from multiple sequencing runs of the same library were pooled. On the authors' methods: Reads were retained only if the reads had an exact TCR constant sequence, and the retained reads were trimmed to 150 nt and grouped according to their 12-nt molecular barcodes. Reads inside each barcode group were sub-clustered using a 15% Levenshtein threshold, and a quality-weighted consensus sequence was constructed for each RNA molecule. Non-functional sequences were discarded, and so were lower-count sequences lying one edit away from another sequence. Based on a fit of two negative binomial distributions, barcode sub-clusters having less than 20% of the maximum read count were discarded. TCRdb trimmed the raw reads at Q25, called clones with MiXCR and kept productive beta chains. All rows with the same CDR3 protein become a single entry with the most common DNA and genes. TCRdb's processing, not the authors' own work, is the source of the V and J calls. The sample table records approximately 500,000 distinct CDR3 sequences; about 26% of these occur just once. The top ten hold approximately 0.8% of the sample.

This clonotype originated in a human donor in good health. Some libraries in this study had Jurkat cell RNA spiked in. This sequence uses TRBV13 and TRBJ1-5; too little of a D gene remains to name it. Source material: naive CD8+ T cells from blood, with Jurkat cell RNA spiked in. Taken with the paper, the label for cell subset or site translates to: FACS-sorted CD8+CD4-CCR7+CD45RA+ naive T cells. The CDR3 protein is CASSSTYSNQPQHF. The sequenced DNA: TGTGCCAGCAGCTCAACCTATAGCAATCAGCCCCAGCATTTT.